These 29 T cell receptor beta chains came from one sample sequenced in a study of CD8+ T cells in alopecia areata. Treatment defined: oral pan-JAK inhibitor, 5-10 mg twice daily. The authors extracted RNA and reverse transcribed it into cDNA as the sequencing template. Assay: immunoSEQ multiplex PCR; the TCRdb copy retains only in-frame clones and omits some. The sample holds 150,000 to 250,000 clones, about 60% seen once. The sequencing here drew on CD4+ T cells sorted from blood, taken at week 4, from a patient treated with tofacitinib. These receptors originate from a human donor with alopecia areata.

A note on this clone: Other DNA sequences from this sample encode an identical CDR3 as well. This rearrangement joins TRBV29-1 to TRBJ2-6; D is undetermined. The CDR3 runs 13 residues. Germline V CDR1 and CDR2: SQVTM, ANQGSEA. V was trimmed by 4 bases and J by 0 bases, leaving 4 bases between them. The CDR3 DNA reads as TGCAGCGTTGCGGTCTCTGGGGCCAACGTCCTGACTTTC. Its translation: CSVAVSGANVLTF.

This chain joins TRBV27 and TRBJ2-4; D remains ambiguous. CDR1 and CDR2 from the germline V gene are MNHEY and SMNVEV (reference sequence). The CDR3 sequence is 14 residues long. V was cut by 0 bases and J by 2 bases, with 5 bases left in between. CDR3 residues: CASSLSGPKNIQYF. CDR3 bases: TGTGCCAGCAGTTTATCAGGGCCCAAAAACATTCAGTACTTC.

This chain connects TRBV29-1 to TRBJ2-3; 8 bases map to TRBD1. CDR3 length equals 12 residues. V lost 4 bases and J lost 8; bases outside the gene matches: 5. The germline V gene encodes CDR1 SQVTM and CDR2 ANQGSEA. CDR3 in amino acids: CSVADRVVTQYF. The CDR3 coding sequence is TGCAGCGTTGCGGACAGGGTGGTTACGCAGTATTTT.

The sample holds a few counts of this clone. This chain connects TRBV30 to TRBJ1-5; D not resolved. Germline assignment: CDR1 GTSNPN and CDR2 SVGIG (reference sequence). V gave up 2 bases and J gave up 2 bases, with 10 bases separating them. The CDR3 spans 14 residues. The CDR3 DNA is TGTGCCTGGAGTAACCTGACCCGCAATCAGCCCCAGCATTTT. Encoded protein: CAWSNLTRNQPQHF.

This clone occurred once. This chain joins TRBV2 and TRBJ1-6, with a weak D call TRBD1 (5 bases). Germline V lookup: CDR1 SNHLY, CDR2 FYNNEI. Trimming took 6 bases from V and 2 from J, leaving 11 bases between them. CDR3 length: 15 residues. CDR3 DNA: TGTGCCAGCAGAGAGCAGGGTACCTATAATTCACCCCTCCACTTT. Its translation: CASREQGTYNSPLHF.

The CDR3 is CASSLRGGSGETQYF. In nucleotides, the CDR3 is TGTGCCAGCAGCTTACGCGGGGGGAGCGGAGAGACCCAGTACTTC. The J gene is TRBJ2-5, the V gene TRBV9; 8 positions agree with TRBD2. With 4 bases clipped from V and 4 bases from J, the junction kept 9 bases outside the gene matches. Germline-derived CDR1 and CDR2 are SGDLS and YYNGEE. The CDR3 sequence is 15 residues long.

CDR3 sequence reads: CAWKGPLLANEKLFF. The CDR3 DNA is TGTGCCTGGAAGGGCCCCCTCTTGGCTAATGAAAAACTGTTTTTT. The rearrangement links TRBV30 to TRBJ1-4; D remains ambiguous. CDR1 and CDR2 (germline): GTSNPN, SVGIG (reference sequence). The CDR3 totals 15 residues. V shed 4 bases and J shed 3 bases, with 15 bases lying between them.

The rearrangement links TRBV14 to TRBJ2-7; D is unresolved. Per the germline V gene, CDR1 is SGHDN and CDR2 is FVKESK. V lost 0 bases, J lost 5 bases, and 8 bases lay in between. There are 13 residues in the CDR3. In nucleotides, the CDR3 is TGTGCCAGCAGCCAAGAGCTGGGCCACGAGCAGTACTTC. Its protein product is CASSQELGHEQYF.

This clone was counted a few times. The rearrangement joins TRBV7-6 to TRBJ2-7, with 13 bases matching TRBD2. Losses at the gene ends were 5 bases for V and 3 bases for J; bases not matched to a gene: 4. Germline V lookup: CDR1 SGHVS, CDR2 FNYEAQ. The CDR3 consists of 15 residues. The chain's CDR3 is CASSPGTSGVYEQYF. The CDR3 DNA reads as TGTGCCAGCAGCCCAGGGACTAGCGGGGTCTACGAGCAGTACTTC.

This clone occurred a few times. This rearrangement joins TRBV18 to TRBJ2-6, with D unresolved. V lost 3 bases to trimming and J lost 5 bases, with 8 bases between them. Germline V gives CDR1 KGHSH, CDR2 LQKENI. This CDR3 spans 14 amino acids. CDR3 nucleotides: TGTGCCAGCTCACCTGGTGGAAGGGCCAACGTCCTGACTTTC. Translated, it gives CASSPGGRANVLTF.

The chain links TRBV30 to TRBJ1-5; D gene ambiguous. Germline V gene lookup returns CDR1 GTSNPN and CDR2 SVGIG (reference sequence). This CDR3 has 13 amino acids. V lost 4 bases and J lost 6, with 13 bases in between. The CDR3 nucleotides are TGTGCCTGGAAGGCATCCCGGGGTCAGCCCCAGCATTTT. Its protein product is CAWKASRGQPQHF.

The chain joins TRBV30 to TRBJ2-7, with D perhaps matching TRBD1 (6 bases). The germline gives CDR1 GTSNPN, CDR2 SVGIG (reference sequence). V lost 5 bases, J lost 2 bases, and 13 bases lay in between. This CDR3 spans 13 amino acids. This CDR3 is CAWGLDSTYEQYF. As DNA, the CDR3 is TGTGCCTGGGGCTTGGACAGCACCTACGAGCAGTACTTC.

The V gene is TRBV7-2, the J gene TRBJ2-6; D uncertain. Per the germline V gene, CDR1 is SGHTA and CDR2 is FQGNSA. Trimming shortened V by 4 bases and J by 4 bases, and 14 bases separated the two germline ends. The CDR3 sequence is 16 residues long. In nucleotides, the CDR3 is TGTGCCAGCAGCTACGCCATGGGTTCCGGGGCCAACGTCCTGACTTTC. Its translation: CASSYAMGSGANVLTF. The full variable domain, rest sourced from reference TRBV7-2 and TRBJ2-6, is GAGVSQSPSNKVTEKGKDVELRCDPISGHTALYWYRQSLGQGLEFLIYFQGNSAPDKSGLPSDRFSAERTGGSVSTLTIQRTQQEDSAVYLCASSYAMGSGANVLTFGAGSRLTVL.

V and J are TRBV30 and TRBJ1-2; a possible D gene is TRBD1 (5 bases). Germline-derived CDR1 and CDR2 are GTSNPN and SVGIG (reference sequence). The length of the CDR3 is 14 residues. The V gene lost 0 bases and the J gene lost 4 bases, with 12 bases spanning the gap. The chain's CDR3 is CAWSVPPRGYGYTF. CDR3 coding DNA: TGTGCCTGGAGTGTACCTCCGAGGGGCTATGGCTACACCTTC.

This clone was observed a handful of times. The chain links TRBV9 to TRBJ1-6, with a weak D call TRBD1 (6 bases). The CDR3 has 13 amino acids. The germline V gene encodes CDR1 SGDLS and CDR2 YYNGEE. Between the trimmed V and J ends, which lost 5 bases and 7 bases, there was a span of 10 bases. The DNA of the CDR3 is TGTGCCAGCAGACAGGGTTGGAATTCACCCCTCCACTTT. Its protein is CASRQGWNSPLHF.

The chain carries TRBV4-2 and TRBJ1-2, with 7 bases fitting TRBD1. This CDR3 has 15 residues. V shed 0 bases and J 7 bases; nucleotides not matched to a gene: 8. Germline-derived CDR1 and CDR2 are LGHNA and YNFKEQ. The CDR3 DNA reads as TGTGCCAGCAGCCAAGATCCCCAGGGGGAAGGTGGCTACACCTTC. Translating it yields CASSQDPQGEGGYTF.

This clone appeared a few times. V and J are TRBV19 and TRBJ2-5; D remains unclear. The CDR3 is made up of 11 amino acids. Germline V gives CDR1 LNHDA, CDR2 SQIVND (reference sequence). V gave up 3 bases and J gave up 5 bases, with 4 bases separating them. CDR3 residues: CASSMGETQYF. CDR3 sequence (DNA): TGTGCCAGTAGTATGGGGGAGACCCAGTACTTC.

The chain links TRBV7-9 to TRBJ1-1; D is perhaps TRBD1 (6 bases). The CDR3 is made up of 14 amino acids. Trimming shortened V by 4 bases and J by 1 base, and 10 bases separated the two germline ends. Germline assignment: CDR1 SEHNR and CDR2 FQNEAQ (reference sequence). The DNA of the CDR3 is TGTGCCAGCAGCTCAATGACAGGGAACACTGAAGCTTTCTTT. This gives the protein CASSSMTGNTEAFF.

This sequence joins TRBV18 and TRBJ2-7, with D possibly TRBD2 on 5 matching bases. The CDR3 is 17 residues long. Trimming left V 4 bases short and J 3 bases short, with 22 bases between. CDR1 and CDR2 from the germline V gene are KGHSH and LQKENI. CDR3 region: CASSLAPRTPFFYEQYF. The DNA of the CDR3 is TGTGCCAGCTCACTCGCCCCTAGGACTCCTTTTTTCTACGAGCAGTACTTC.

The V and J genes are TRBV29-1 and TRBJ1-5; no clear D gene. Germline-derived CDR1 and CDR2 are SQVTM and ANQGSEA. Trimming removed 4 bases from V and 5 bases from J, with 9 bases in between. The CDR3 has 12 amino acids. CDR3 DNA sequence: TGCAGCGTTGGAGATCTGGATCAGCCCCAGCATTTT. It codes for CSVGDLDQPQHF.

The chain has TRBV30 and TRBJ1-1; D uncertain. Deletions cut 1 base from V and 4 bases from J, with 7 bases between. Germline CDR1 and CDR2: GTSNPN and SVGIG (reference sequence). The CDR3 is 12 amino acids. The DNA of the CDR3 is TGTGCCTGGAGTGGGGAGCCCACTGAAGCTTTCTTT. Translating gives CAWSGEPTEAFF.

This clone was detected once. V gene TRBV30 combines with J gene TRBJ2-5, with 8 bases fitting TRBD2. V gave up 0 bases and J gave up 5 bases; unmatched junction bases: 11. Germline V gene lookup returns CDR1 GTSNPN and CDR2 SVGIG (reference sequence). The CDR3 runs 16 residues. The CDR3 sequence is CAWSVTAGGFGETQYF. The CDR3 DNA follows: TGTGCCTGGAGTGTCACTGCGGGGGGATTCGGGGAGACCCAGTACTTC.

Notes on this clone: The same CDR3 arises from other DNA sequences in this sample as well. This chain connects TRBV30 to TRBJ1-2; D uncertain. This CDR3 is 12 amino acids long. V lost 3 bases and J 2 bases, leaving 7 bases between the germline ends. Germline loops: CDR1 GTSNPN, CDR2 SVGIG (reference sequence). In nucleotides, the CDR3 is TGTGCCTGGAGAAACACCAACTATGGCTACACCTTC. It encodes CAWRNTNYGYTF.

The rearrangement links TRBV5-1 to TRBJ1-2, with D uncertain. With 4 bases removed from V and 4 bases from J, the gap between germline ends came to 14 bases. Germline V CDR1 and CDR2: SGHRS, YFSETQ. The CDR3 is 14 amino acids. CDR3 in DNA: TGCGCCAGCAGCCCCAGACATGAATCCTATGGCTACACCTTC. It encodes CASSPRHESYGYTF.

This clone was seen just once. The V call is TRBV7-2, the J call TRBJ2-1, with D perhaps matching TRBD1 (5 bases). The CDR3 loop spans 12 amino acids. With 2 bases removed from V and 8 bases from J, the gap between germline ends came to 7 bases. Germline CDR1 and CDR2: SGHTA and FQGNSA. CDR3 in DNA: TGTGCCAGCAGCTTACAGGGCTATGAGCAGTTCTTC. Translation: CASSLQGYEQFF.

V and J are TRBV15 and TRBJ1-1; D ambiguous. Germline V gene data show CDR1 as LNHNV and CDR2 as YYDKDF (reference sequence). The ends were cut back, 2 bases at V and 1 base at J, with 2 bases in the middle. This CDR3 is 12 amino acids long. The CDR3 DNA reads as TGTGCCACCAGCAGACCGAACACTGAAGCTTTCTTT. This translates into CATSRPNTEAFF.

This clone came up a few times. The chain carries TRBV28 and TRBJ1-3; 9 positions match TRBD1. Germline lookup yields CDR1 MDHEN and CDR2 SYDVKM. Trimming took 3 bases from V and 9 from J; bases not matched to a gene: 3. This CDR3 contains 13 residues. This CDR3 reads CASSLGQGPTIYF. For the CDR3, the DNA is TGTGCCAGCAGTTTGGGACAGGGACCCACCATATATTTT.

This clone was seen a few times. The gene calls are TRBV28 and TRBJ2-7; D remains ambiguous. The CDR3 covers 15 residues. V lost 4 bases to trimming and J lost 3 bases, with 16 bases between them. CDR1 MDHEN and CDR2 SYDVKM come from the germline V gene. In DNA, the CDR3 is TGTGCCAGCAGTTCCTTGGGCGGCTCCGACTACGAGCAGTACTTC. As protein: CASSSLGGSDYEQYF.

The chain carries TRBV6-5 and TRBJ2-7, with TRBD1 as a possible D gene (6 bases). This CDR3 is built from 15 residues. Germline loops: CDR1 MNHEY, CDR2 SVGAGI. V lost 6 bases, J lost 3 bases, and 18 bases lay in between. CDR3 protein: CASSRERGQHYEQYF. The CDR3 DNA follows: TGTGCCAGCAGCCGCGAACGAGGACAGCACTACGAGCAGTACTTC.